This T cell receptor (beta chain) was sequenced for a study of blood T cells in healthy people across ages. CDR1 and CDR2 (germline): SGDLS, YYNGEE. This CDR3 is built from 14 residues. Combining a sample-barcoded 5' primer with a J-beta primer mix, a second PCR ran for roughly 6 to 12 cycles. The template-switch adaptor, which had 12 random nucleotides, put a tag on each cDNA molecule. In TCRdb, the 5' RACE reads were re-called with MiXCR into one record per CDR3 protein. The sample lists about 1 million distinct CDR3 sequences; almost 25% were seen once. The same specimen was also included in a second study, on T cells of mothers and their children. That report notes: Second-PCR amplification with M1S added sample barcodes and 2-4 random nucleotides.

Sequences were obtained from blood. This receptor was taken from a girl aged 2 to 9 in good health. V is TRBV9 and J is TRBJ2-5, with D possibly matching TRBD2 (5 bases). The J call could be wrong; TRBJ2-7 is a better fit for the DNA end. The CDR3 protein is CASSVEGVSYEQYF. In DNA, the CDR3 is TGTGCCAGCAGCGTAGAGGGAGTTAGCTACGAGCAGTACTTC.